This T cell receptor (beta chain) was recorded in a study of cytotoxic CD8 clonotypes in ibrutinib-treated CLL (dated by TCRdb to the early 2020s). With regard to the full study: The cohort was composed of around twelve relapsed/refractory and approximately 16 treatment-naive patients; IGHV unmutated status was identified in 17 patients. Partial responses were observed in roughly 24 patients and complete responses in 2; after a median follow-up of around 68 months, remission was maintained in around 14 patients and progression was observed in some twelve. Samples at response were collected after a median of about 12 months of treatment, with a range of about 6 to 36 months. On average, each sample had some 250,000 productive templates and roughly 95,000 productive rearrangements. Longitudinal samples were available for 26 of the 86 trial participants. Cryopreserved peripheral blood mononuclear cells were obtained before treatment, at response, and at either sustained remission or disease progression. Every remission and progressive disease sample was obtained while ibrutinib was still being received by the patients. Overall study outcomes, separate from this receptor: An increase in clonality was observed at ibrutinib response, with clonality remaining stable during sustained remission and falling back toward baseline at progression. Sampling times were not matched between patients in sustained remission and patients whose disease was progressing, and lymph node repertoires were not examined. Public clonotypes were rare and either contracted or stayed stable during treatment, and the rise in clonality at ibrutinib response reflected the expansion of private clonotypes. Baseline clonality exceeded that of age-matched healthy donors and correlated strongly with circulating CD8+ T-cell counts.

Each clonotype received, on average, approximately 9.9x coverage in deep resolution sequencing performed on a MiSeq, where the target depth lay between 1 in 1 million and 1 in 200,000 T cells. TCR beta libraries were generated with the immunoSEQ hsTCRB Kit. The paper's data handling went like this. The data were analyzed with ImmunoSEQ Analyzer and ImmunoSEQ Data Assistant, and V, D and J gene assignments followed IMGT definitions. Clonality, which ranges from 0 to 1, was calculated as one minus the normalized Shannon entropy of productive rearrangement frequencies. Public clonotype analysis was restricted to overrepresented clonotypes comprising at least 0.05% of each patient's repertoire. More than ten age-matched healthy donor repertoires from immuneACCESS were used as controls for clonality. TCRdb re-hosts the immuneACCESS table, in-frame sequences only. Its copies lack some clones; in the studies checked, an unresolved V gene accounts for under half of them, and the cause for the rest is not known. V and J calls and clone size are those listed in that table; D and trimming were worked out from the DNA. The sample data list fewer than 400,000 clones, and about 64% of these were observed just once. The ten largest clones represent roughly 6.7% of the sample.

For TCR beta library preparation, 1.5 to 2.5 micrograms of genomic DNA were extracted from the cryopreserved PBMCs. Longitudinal blood samples from CLL patients receiving ibrutinib monotherapy were subjected to high-throughput TCR beta sequencing. The patients were enrolled in a single-center, open-label phase 2 trial of ibrutinib monotherapy. This clone appeared a few times. The antigen this receptor binds is unknown. There are no base qualities to consult, and no much larger clone falls within one base. CDR1 SEHNR and CDR2 FQNEAQ were looked up in the germline V gene (reference sequence). The CDR3 holds 13 amino acids from the cysteine to the phenylalanine. The DNA shown is the 39-base CDR3, in frame from base 1. V and J lose 11 bases and 0 bases, and a span of 12 bases separates them.

The chain employs TRBV7-9 and TRBJ2-3; TRBD1 is a weak D gene call, 5 bases matching. The clonotype comes from a human donor with chronic lymphocytic leukemia. The material sequenced was PBMCs, taken after 36 months of ibrutinib treatment. CDR3 reads: CACTWGSTDTQYF. The nucleotide sequence reads TGTGCCTGCACTTGGGGCAGCACAGATACGCAGTATTTT.